This passage covers 23 T cell receptor beta chains from one sample sequenced in a study of vaccination and CD4 T cells after COVID-19. Cultured CD4+ T-cell DNA underwent Oncomine TCR Beta short-read sequencing. TCRdb re-called the PCR reads with MiXCR, one entry per CDR3 protein. The sample has about 7,000 distinct CDR3 sequences, roughly 49% seen once. These receptors are not linked to any known antigen. Treatment reported: approximately nine-day PBMC culture with coronavirus spike peptide pools or control peptides (ViraFEST assay). CD4+ T cells of the unexposed donor were collected before the COVID-19 pandemic (2011-2018). Input material: CD4+ T cells from blood, cultured in vitro. Source of these receptors: a human donor in good health.

This chain joins TRBV6-2 or TRBV6-3 and TRBJ2-5, with D tentatively TRBD1 (6 bases). This CDR3 is 13 amino acids long. Trimming removed 7 bases at V and 5 bases at J, with 14 bases between. Germline V CDR1 and CDR2: MNHEY, SVGEGT. Written as DNA, the CDR3 is TGTGCCAGCAACTCAGGGGTGGGGGAGACCCAGTACTTC. Its protein is CASNSGVGETQYF.

The chain has TRBV19 and TRBJ2-3; D might be TRBD1 (6 bases). The CDR3 has 14 residues. Per germline, CDR1 LNHDA and CDR2 SQIVND (reference sequence). V was shortened by 3 bases and J by 3 bases, with 10 bases between the two germline ends. The CDR3 DNA sequence: TGTGCCAGTAGTATCCGGACAGAAACAGATACGCAGTATTTT. Translated: CASSIRTETDTQYF.

The J gene is TRBJ1-2, the V gene TRBV6-4; D possibly corresponds to TRBD1 (5 bases). Germline CDR1 MRHNA, CDR2 SNTAGT. The CDR3 is made up of 16 amino acids. Trimming cost V 2 bases and J 7 bases, with 20 bases left between them. The CDR3 protein is CASSDRPGGRQGGYTF. CDR3 coding DNA: TGTGCCAGCAGTGACCGACCGGGGGGACGGCAAGGTGGCTACACCTTC.

This clonotype was observed a handful of times. The DNA for the CDR3 is TGTGCCAGCAGGATAACAGGGGATCAGCCCCAGCATTTT. Translating it yields CASRITGDQPQHF. The J gene is TRBJ1-5, the V gene TRBV6-1, with 7 bases identical to TRBD1. This CDR3 spans 13 amino acids. From germline, CDR1 is MNHNS and CDR2 SASEGT. J was trimmed by 5 bases and V by 6 bases; bases with no gene match: 4.

This clonotype came up once. V and J are TRBV5-1 and TRBJ1-5, with 8 bases lining up with TRBD1. The CDR3 loop spans 14 amino acids. Trimming took 0 bases from V and 7 from J; bases not matched to a gene: 3. CDR1 and CDR2 from the germline V gene are SGHRS and YFSETQ. CDR3 sequence: CASSLVQGGQPQHF. The CDR3 coding sequence is TGCGCCAGCAGCTTGGTACAGGGGGGACAGCCCCAGCATTTT.

The V call is TRBV19, the J call TRBJ1-1; a weak D match, TRBD1 (5 bases). V gave up 11 bases and J gave up 3 bases, with 13 bases separating them. This CDR3 spans 12 amino acids. Germline assignment: CDR1 LNHDA and CDR2 SQIVND (reference sequence). CDR3 nucleotides: TGTGCCGCGGGGCCATGGGACACTGAAGCTTTCTTT. The encoded protein is CAAGPWDTEAFF. Complete variable domain (other parts from reference TRBV19 and TRBJ1-1): DGGITQSPKYLFRKEGQNVTLSCEQNLNHDAMYWYRQDPGQGLRLIYYSQIVNDFQKGDIAEGYSVSREKKESFPLTVTSAQKNPTAFYLCAAGPWDTEAFFGQGTRLTVV.

The V gene is TRBV20-1, the J gene TRBJ1-1; TRBD1 agrees at 12 bases. CDR3 size: 18 residues. In germline, CDR1 is DFQATT, CDR2 SNEGSKA (reference sequence). With V trimmed by 2 bases and J by 5 bases, 15 bases remained unmatched. The CDR3 DNA reads TGCAGTGCTAGACTAGCCCCGGGACAGGGGGCTCGCGGGACTGAAGCTTTCTTT. This codes for CSARLAPGQGARGTEAFF.

Concerning this clonotype itself: A junction boundary mismatches the germline segment, possibly from a read error. The chain uses TRBV7-6 and TRBJ1-3; no definite D call. From germline, CDR1 is SGHVS and CDR2 FNYEAQ. This CDR3 spans 16 amino acids. Written as DNA, the CDR3 is TGTGCCAGGAGCTTGGGGATAGAAGTGCCTGGAAACACCATATATTTT. Its translation: CARSLGIEVPGNTIYF. Full variable domain (outside the CDR3, taken from reference TRBV7-6 and TRBJ1-3): GAGVSQSPRYKVTKRGQDVALRCDPISGHVSLYWYRQALGQGPEFLTYFNYEAQQDKSGLPNDRFSAERPEGSISTLTIQRTEQRDSAMYRCARSLGIEVPGNTIYFGEGSWLTVV.

This rearrangement joins TRBV2 to TRBJ1-1; 7 bases align to TRBD1. Germline trimming cut 6 bases from V and 4 bases from J; bases unmatched to any gene: 5. Germline lookup yields CDR1 SNHLY and CDR2 FYNNEI. The CDR3 has 13 amino acids. The DNA for the CDR3 is TGTGCCAGCAGACTGACAGGGCTCACTGAAGCTTTCTTT. This translates into CASRLTGLTEAFF.

This sequence joins TRBV19 and TRBJ1-2; 8 positions agree with TRBD1. V trimming: 6 bases; J trimming: 8 bases; junction bases outside the gene matches: 8. The CDR3 length is 13 residues. CDR1 LNHDA and CDR2 SQIVND come from the germline V gene (reference sequence). CDR3 loop: CASSWTGFAGYTF. DNA of the CDR3: TGTGCCAGTAGCTGGACAGGGTTTGCGGGCTACACCTTC.

The chain employs TRBV20-1 and TRBJ1-1; D is undetermined. Per the germline V gene, CDR1 is DFQATT and CDR2 is SNEGSKA (reference sequence). V lost 2 bases and J 6 bases, leaving 10 bases between the germline ends. The CDR3 has 12 residues. CDR3 sequence: CSARISEAEAFF. The CDR3 nucleotides read TGCAGTGCTAGAATCTCCGAAGCTGAAGCTTTCTTT.

Only a few counts were recorded for this clonotype. V usage is TRBV15 and J usage is TRBJ2-5; weak D call: TRBD1 (6 bases). Germline V gene lookup returns CDR1 LNHNV and CDR2 YYDKDF (reference sequence). V dropped 0 bases and J dropped 4 bases, with 9 bases sitting between them. The length of the CDR3 is 14 residues. Written as DNA, the CDR3 is TGTGCCACCAGCAGAGATTCCAGGGGAGAGACCCAGTACTTC. Translation: CATSRDSRGETQYF.

The rearrangement uses TRBV9 and TRBJ2-3, with a tentative D call TRBD2 (8 bases). Per germline, CDR1 SGDLS and CDR2 YYNGEE. V lost 4 bases, J lost 4 bases, and 13 bases lay in between. The CDR3 has 14 residues. CDR3 amino acids: CASSRGREADTQYF. CDR3 DNA sequence: TGTGCCAGCAGCAGGGGGCGGGAGGCAGATACGCAGTATTTT.

This clonotype was observed a few times. V usage is TRBV7-8 and J usage is TRBJ2-3; 9 bases agree with TRBD2. The V gene end was trimmed by 5 bases and the J gene end by 2 bases; junction bases not matched to a gene: 11. Germline values: CDR1 SGHVS, CDR2 FQNEAQ. The CDR3 has 17 residues. The CDR3 is CASSRNPPSGVTDTQYF. Here the CDR3 DNA reads TGTGCCAGCAGCCGCAATCCACCTAGCGGGGTCACAGATACGCAGTATTTT.

This clonotype was observed a few times. The chain uses TRBV11-3 and TRBJ2-5; D not certain. The CDR3 is 11 amino acids. The V end lost 5 bases, the J end lost 1 base, and 2 bases lay between the germline ends. The germline V gene has CDR1 SGHNT and CDR2 YENEEA. CDR3 nucleotide sequence: TGTGCCAGCAGCCCCCAAGAGACCCAGTACTTC. Protein: CASSPQETQYF.

The V and J genes are TRBV10-3 and TRBJ1-6; D not certain. V was clipped by 8 bases and J by 8 bases, with 7 bases between them. CDR3 length equals 11 residues. Germline V gene data show CDR1 as ENHRY and CDR2 as SYGVKD. This chain's CDR3 is CAIGVDSPLHF. In nucleotides, the CDR3 is TGTGCCATCGGGGTTGATTCACCCCTCCACTTT.

This sequence joins TRBV19 and TRBJ2-2, with 7 positions matching TRBD1. This CDR3 comprises 16 residues. V was clipped by 3 bases and J by 1 base; unmatched bases: 5. The germline CDR1 and CDR2 sequences are LNHDA and SQIVND (reference sequence). The CDR3 here is CASSMWGQKNTGELFF. The CDR3 DNA sequence: TGTGCCAGTAGTATGTGGGGACAGAAGAACACCGGGGAGCTGTTTTTT.

The table lists this clonotype with a count of one. The chain recombines TRBV6-1 with TRBJ2-2; D possibly corresponds to TRBD1 (6 bases). Germline V gene lookup returns CDR1 MNHNS and CDR2 SASEGT. This CDR3 has 15 amino acids. The V end lost 8 bases, the J end lost 5 bases, and 18 bases lay between the germline ends. CDR3 amino acids: CASLGDIFRTGELFF. The CDR3 DNA is TGTGCCAGCCTGGGGGACATTTTCAGGACCGGGGAGCTGTTTTTT.

The chain recombines TRBV5-1 with TRBJ2-2, with D possibly TRBD1 on 5 matching bases. Trimming took 2 bases from V and 5 from J, leaving 16 bases between them. The CDR3 has 16 amino acids. The germline V gene has CDR1 SGHRS and CDR2 YFSETQ. The CDR3 reads CASSFAPQGNTGELFF. The CDR3 coding sequence is TGCGCCAGCAGCTTCGCGCCCCAGGGAAATACCGGGGAGCTGTTTTTT.

The chain is built from TRBV20-1 and TRBJ1-2; perhaps TRBD1 as D (5 bases). Germline CDR1 and CDR2: DFQATT and SNEGSKA (reference sequence). Deletions cut 4 bases from V and 7 bases from J, with 10 bases between. The CDR3 is 11 amino acids. CDR3 in DNA: TGCAGTGCTACAGGGATTTTTGGCTACACCTTC. Translated: CSATGIFGYTF.

This chain links TRBV19 with TRBJ2-3, with 11 bases fitting TRBD2. Trimming at V came to 3 bases and at J to 2 bases, leaving 4 bases not matched to a gene. Germline CDR1 LNHDA, CDR2 SQIVND (reference sequence). The CDR3 has 16 amino acids. The CDR3 sequence: CASSISTSGVTDTQYF. DNA for the CDR3: TGTGCCAGTAGTATTTCGACTAGCGGGGTCACAGATACGCAGTATTTT.

V and J are TRBV7-9 and TRBJ2-1; D gene unclear. Germline assignment: CDR1 SEHNR and CDR2 FQNEAQ (reference sequence). The CDR3 contains 13 residues. Trimming removed 1 base at V and 2 bases at J, with 3 bases between. The CDR3 sequence: CASSLGTYNEQFF. In nucleotides, the CDR3 is TGTGCCAGCAGCTTAGGTACCTACAATGAGCAGTTCTTC.

V is TRBV20-1 and J is TRBJ1-2, with D tentatively TRBD1 (6 bases). The CDR3 runs 12 residues. CDR1 and CDR2 (germline): DFQATT, SNEGSKA (reference sequence). The V gene lost 6 bases and the J gene lost 1 base, with 9 bases spanning the gap. The CDR3 DNA follows: TGCAGTGCCAGCAGGGGTAACTATGGCTACACCTTC. Amino acid sequence: CSASRGNYGYTF.